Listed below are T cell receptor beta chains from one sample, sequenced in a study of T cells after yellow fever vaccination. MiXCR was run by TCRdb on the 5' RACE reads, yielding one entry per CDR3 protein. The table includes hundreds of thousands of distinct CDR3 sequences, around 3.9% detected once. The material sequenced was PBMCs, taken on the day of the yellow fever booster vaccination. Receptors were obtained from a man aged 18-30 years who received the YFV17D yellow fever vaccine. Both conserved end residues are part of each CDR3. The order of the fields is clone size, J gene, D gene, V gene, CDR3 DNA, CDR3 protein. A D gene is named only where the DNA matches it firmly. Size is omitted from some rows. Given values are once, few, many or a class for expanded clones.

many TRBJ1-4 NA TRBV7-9 TGTGCCAGCAGCTCCAGGGGACCTAATGAAAAACTGTTTTTT CASSSRGPNEKLFF
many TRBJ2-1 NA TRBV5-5 TGTGCCAGCAGCTTGGCCTGGATCGTTGGGGCGCCATCGGGTGAGCAGTTCTTC CASSLAWIVGAPSGEQFF
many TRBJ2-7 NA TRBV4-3 TGCGCCAGCAGCCAAGAAAATCTCCGGGGTTACGAGCAGTACTTC CASSQENLRGYEQYF
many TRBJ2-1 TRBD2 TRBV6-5 TGTGCCAGCAGGGCGGGGGGGTTGCATGAGCAGTTCTTC CASRAGGLHEQFF
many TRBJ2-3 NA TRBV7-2 TGTGCCAGCAGCTCCCGACTAGTCGGGGGTCCTAGCACAGATACGCAGTATTTT CASSSRLVGGPSTDTQYF
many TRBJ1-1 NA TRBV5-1 TGCGCCAGCAGCCCGGGAATTGGGGTGCGAACTGAAGCTTTCTTT CASSPGIGVRTEAFF
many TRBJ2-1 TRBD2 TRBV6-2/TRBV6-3 TGTGCCAGCAGTTACACCGGTAGCGGGGGTAATGAGCAGTTCTTC CASSYTGSGGNEQFF
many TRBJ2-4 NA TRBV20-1 TGCAGTGCCGGTGAGAGGCTGGAGGCCAAAAACATTCAGTACTTC CSAGERLEAKNIQYF
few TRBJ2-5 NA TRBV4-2 TGTGCCAGCAGCCAAGAATCGGGACCCATGAAGACCCAGTACTTC CASSQESGPMKTQYF
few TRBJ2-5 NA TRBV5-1 TGCGCCAGCAGCTTGGTTAGGGATGAGACCCAGTACTTC CASSLVRDETQYF
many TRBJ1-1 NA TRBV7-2 TGTGCCAGCAGACTGCGGGGGGCGATGAACACTGAAGCTTTCTTT CASRLRGAMNTEAFF
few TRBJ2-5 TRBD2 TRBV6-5 TGTGCCAGCAGTTACTCGGGACCGGGACTAGCGGGGCGAGAGACCCAGTACTTC CASSYSGPGLAGRETQYF
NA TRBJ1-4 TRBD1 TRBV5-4 TGTGCCAGCAGCTCCTCAACCGCGACAGGGGGTGAAAAACTGTTTTTT CASSSSTATGGEKLFF
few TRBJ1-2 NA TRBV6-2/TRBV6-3 TGTGCCAGCAGTCTACAGGGAATCGGAGGCTACACCTTC CASSLQGIGGYTF
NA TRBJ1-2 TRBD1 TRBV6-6 TGTGCCAGTTATAAGGGGGCGTCCGAAGGCTACACCTTC CASYKGASEGYTF